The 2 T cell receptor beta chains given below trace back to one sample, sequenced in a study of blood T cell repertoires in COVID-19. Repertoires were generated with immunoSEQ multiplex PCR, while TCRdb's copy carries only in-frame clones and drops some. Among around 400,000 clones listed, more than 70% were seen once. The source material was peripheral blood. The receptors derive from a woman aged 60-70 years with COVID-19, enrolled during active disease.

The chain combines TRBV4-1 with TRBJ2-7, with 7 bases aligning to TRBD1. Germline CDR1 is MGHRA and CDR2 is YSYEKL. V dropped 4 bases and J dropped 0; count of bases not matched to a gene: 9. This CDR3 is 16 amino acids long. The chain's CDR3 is CASSPDEGARSYEQYF. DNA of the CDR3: TGCGCCAGCAGCCCCGATGAGGGGGCCCGCTCCTACGAGCAGTACTTC.

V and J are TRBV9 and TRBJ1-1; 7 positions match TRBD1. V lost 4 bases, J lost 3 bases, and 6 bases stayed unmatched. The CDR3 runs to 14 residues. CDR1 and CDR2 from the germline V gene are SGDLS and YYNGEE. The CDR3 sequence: CASSSLQGDTEAFF. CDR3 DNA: TGTGCCAGCAGCAGCTTGCAGGGGGACACTGAAGCTTTCTTT.